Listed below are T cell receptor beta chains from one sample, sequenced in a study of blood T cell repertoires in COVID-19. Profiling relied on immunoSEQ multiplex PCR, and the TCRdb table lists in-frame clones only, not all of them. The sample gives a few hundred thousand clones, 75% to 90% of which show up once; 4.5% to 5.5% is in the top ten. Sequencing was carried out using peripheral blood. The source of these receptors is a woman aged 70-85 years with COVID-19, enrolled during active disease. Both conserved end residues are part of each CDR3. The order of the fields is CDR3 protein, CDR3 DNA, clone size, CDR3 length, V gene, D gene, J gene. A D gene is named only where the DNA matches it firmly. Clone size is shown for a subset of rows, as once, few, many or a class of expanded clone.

CASSFGLAGLGVQYF | TGTGCCAGCAGCTTTGGACTAGCGGGTTTGGGCGTCCAGTACTTC | NA | 15 | TRBV7-2 | TRBD2 | TRBJ2-7
CASSLDGRAPNEQFF | TGTGCCAGCAGCTTAGACGGGAGGGCCCCCAATGAGCAGTTCTTC | NA | 15 | TRBV7-2 | TRBD2 | TRBJ2-1
CASSLATGGAFF | TGTGCCAGCAGTTTAGCTACAGGGGGCGCTTTCTTT | once | 12 | TRBV12-3/TRBV12-4 | TRBD1 | TRBJ1-1
CAIAGSRTEAFF | TGTGCCATAGCAGGGTCTAGGACTGAAGCTTTCTTT | NA | 12 | TRBV7-2 | NA | TRBJ1-1
CATSDSRAGDSNQPQHF | TGTGCCACCAGTGATTCCCGAGCAGGGGATAGCAATCAGCCCCAGCATTTT | NA | 17 | TRBV24-1 | NA | TRBJ1-5
CATRPTKGAEAFF | TGTGCCACCAGGCCGACAAAGGGAGCTGAAGCTTTCTTT | NA | 13 | TRBV24-1 | NA | TRBJ1-1
CASSSGTSGSRGTDTQYF | TGTGCCAGCAGCTCCGGGACTAGCGGGAGCCGTGGCACAGATACGCAGTATTTT | few | 18 | TRBV12-1 | NA | TRBJ2-3
CASTRQVSQETQYF | TGTGCCAGCACACGACAGGTGTCCCAAGAGACCCAGTACTTC | NA | 14 | TRBV11-2 | NA | TRBJ2-5
CASSLAGGADAIYF | TGTGCCAGCAGCTTAGCGGGGGGGGCCGACGCCATATATTTT | once | 14 | TRBV11-2 | NA | TRBJ1-3
CASSGSRGLVTEAFF | TGTGCCAGCAGTGGATCAAGGGGGCTTGTAACTGAAGCTTTCTTT | NA | 15 | TRBV2 | TRBD1 | TRBJ1-1
CASSPLGTGTYEQYF | TGCGCCAGCAGCCCCTTAGGGACTGGGACCTACGAGCAGTACTTC | NA | 15 | TRBV5-1 | NA | TRBJ2-7
CASSLKVLSAGDYGYTF | TGCGCCAGCAGCTTGAAGGTTCTTAGCGCAGGGGACTATGGCTACACCTTC | NA | 17 | TRBV5-1 | NA | TRBJ1-2
CASSAGGGLAGGRGTGELFF | TGTGCCAGCAGTGCCGGTGGGGGACTAGCGGGAGGCCGGGGCACCGGGGAGCTGTTTTTT | NA | 20 | TRBV6-2/TRBV6-3 | TRBD2 | TRBJ2-2
CASSRFKGDSNQPQHF | TGTGCCAGCAGCCGTTTTAAAGGGGATAGCAATCAGCCCCAGCATTTT | NA | 16 | TRBV7-9 | NA | TRBJ1-5
CASSPGQNNEQFF | TGTGCCAGCTCACCCGGACAGAACAATGAGCAGTTCTTC | NA | 13 | TRBV18 | NA | TRBJ2-1
CASSLPRLSYNEQFF | TGTGCCAGCAGCTTACCCCGACTATCTTACAATGAGCAGTTCTTC | NA | 15 | TRBV7-9 | NA | TRBJ2-1
CASSFTDRVDYGYTF | TGTGCCAGCAGCTTCACGGACAGGGTAGACTATGGCTACACCTTC | NA | 15 | TRBV7-9 | TRBD1 | TRBJ1-2
CASSLSGTSGRPTQETQYF | TGTGCCAGCAGTTTATCGGGGACTAGCGGGAGACCTACTCAAGAGACCCAGTACTTC | NA | 19 | TRBV27 | TRBD2 | TRBJ2-5
CASSVSSGMSSYNEQFF | TGTGCCAGCAGCGTCTCTAGCGGGATGAGCTCCTACAATGAGCAGTTCTTC | NA | 17 | TRBV9 | TRBD2 | TRBJ2-1
CASSWGQGRTQYF | TGTGCCAGCAGCTGGGGACAGGGACGAACGCAGTATTTT | NA | 13 | TRBV7-2 | TRBD1 | TRBJ2-3
CASSLADMGNQPQHF | TGTGCCAGCAGCTTGGCGGACATGGGAAATCAGCCCCAGCATTTT | once | 15 | TRBV5-5 | NA | TRBJ1-5
CASSESGIGRNTEAFF | TGTGCCAGCAGTGAATCAGGAATAGGGAGGAACACTGAAGCTTTCTTT | NA | 16 | TRBV25-1 | NA | TRBJ1-1
CASNSGQASLFYTF | TGTGCCAGCAACTCGGGACAGGCGTCTCTGTTCTACACCTTC | NA | 14 | TRBV28 | TRBD1 | TRBJ1-2
CASSYGGQPNQPQHF | TGTGCCAGCAGTTACGGCGGACAGCCCAATCAGCCCCAGCATTTT | NA | 15 | TRBV6-2/TRBV6-3 | NA | TRBJ1-5
CASSYSFWDRGGSRTEAFF | TGTGCCAGCAGTTACTCGTTCTGGGACAGGGGCGGTTCTAGGACTGAAGCTTTCTTT | NA | 19 | TRBV6-2/TRBV6-3 | TRBD1 | TRBJ1-1
CASRVAGHGQPQHF | TGTGCCAGCAGGGTGGCTGGTCATGGTCAGCCCCAGCATTTT | NA | 14 | TRBV27 | NA | TRBJ1-5
CAGEGLAATGELFF | TGTGCCGGAGAGGGACTAGCGGCCACCGGGGAGCTGTTTTTT | NA | 14 | TRBV18 | TRBD2 | TRBJ2-2
CASSQEGRGNTIYF | TGCGCCAGCAGCCAAGAGGGGCGAGGAAACACCATATATTTT | many | 14 | TRBV4-3 | NA | TRBJ1-3
CASSLEAAGELFF | TGTGCCAGCAGCTTAGAAGCGGCCGGGGAGCTGTTTTTT | NA | 13 | TRBV7-2 | NA | TRBJ2-2
CASSRRGTGERGYTF | TGTGCCAGCAGCCGACGCGGGACAGGGGAACGCGGCTACACCTTC | NA | 15 | TRBV7-8 | TRBD1 | TRBJ1-2
CASSLLQGASGNTIYF | TGTGCCAGCAGTCTACTACAGGGGGCATCTGGAAACACCATATATTTT | NA | 16 | TRBV5-6 | TRBD1 | TRBJ1-3
CASSLEVGSPLHF | TGCGCCAGCAGCTTGGAAGTCGGGTCACCCCTCCACTTT | few | 13 | TRBV5-1 | NA | TRBJ1-6
CASRKTWNTEAFF | TGTGCCAGCAGGAAGACATGGAACACTGAAGCTTTCTTT | NA | 13 | TRBV6-4 | NA | TRBJ1-1
CASSPSNSGYEQYF | TGTGCCAGCTCACCTTCAAACTCTGGTTACGAGCAGTACTTC | NA | 14 | TRBV18 | NA | TRBJ2-7
CASSIPTGSTDTQYF | TGTGCCAGCAGCATCCCGACAGGGTCCACAGATACGCAGTATTTT | NA | 15 | TRBV7-9 | TRBD1 | TRBJ2-3
CASSLIRQNEQFF | TGTGCCAGCAGCTTGATCAGGCAGAATGAGCAGTTCTTC | NA | 13 | TRBV5-5 | NA | TRBJ2-1
CASSKAGLPTGNTIYF | TGTGCCAGCAGCAAGGCAGGGCTCCCCACTGGAAACACCATATATTTT | NA | 16 | TRBV9 | NA | TRBJ1-3
CASSPARWGVNSYEQYF | TGTGCCAGCTCACCAGCTCGTTGGGGGGTTAACTCCTACGAGCAGTACTTC | NA | 17 | TRBV18 | NA | TRBJ2-7
CASSQGLRAGDTQYF | TGCGCCAGCAGCCAAGGGCTCAGGGCAGGAGATACGCAGTATTTT | NA | 15 | TRBV4-3 | NA | TRBJ2-3
CASSSLGWPTGGRMGTEAFF | TGTGCCAGCAGTTCTTTAGGATGGCCCACAGGGGGCAGAATGGGTACTGAAGCTTTCTTT | NA | 20 | TRBV28 | TRBD1 | TRBJ1-1
CASSFQGAVTGELFF | TGCGCCAGCAGCTTCCAGGGGGCGGTCACCGGGGAGCTGTTTTTT | few | 15 | TRBV5-1 | TRBD1 | TRBJ2-2
CASKQQFNSPLHF | TGTGCCAGCAAGCAACAGTTTAATTCACCCCTCCACTTT | NA | 13 | TRBV28 | NA | TRBJ1-6
CASPRRGPTNEKLFF | TGCGCCAGCCCGAGGAGGGGTCCAACTAATGAAAAACTGTTTTTT | NA | 15 | TRBV10-2 | NA | TRBJ1-4